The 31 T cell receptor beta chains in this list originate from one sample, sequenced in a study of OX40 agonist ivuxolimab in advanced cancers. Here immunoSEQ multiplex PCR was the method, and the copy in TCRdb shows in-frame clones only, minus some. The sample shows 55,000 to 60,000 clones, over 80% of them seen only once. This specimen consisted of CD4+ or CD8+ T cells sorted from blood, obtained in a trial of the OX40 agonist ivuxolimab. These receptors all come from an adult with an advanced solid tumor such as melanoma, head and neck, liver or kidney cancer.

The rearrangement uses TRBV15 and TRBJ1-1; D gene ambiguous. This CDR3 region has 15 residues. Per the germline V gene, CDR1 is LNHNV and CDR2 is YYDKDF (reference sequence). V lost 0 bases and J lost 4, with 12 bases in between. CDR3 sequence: CATSRDLQTGTEAFF. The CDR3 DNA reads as TGTGCCACCAGCAGAGATCTACAGACGGGCACTGAAGCTTTCTTT.

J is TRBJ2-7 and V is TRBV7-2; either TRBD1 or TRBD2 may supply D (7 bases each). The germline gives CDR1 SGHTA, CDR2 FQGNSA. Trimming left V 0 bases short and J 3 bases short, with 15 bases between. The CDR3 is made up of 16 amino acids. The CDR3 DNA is TGTGCCAGCAGCTTAGCGCAGTCAGGGGGGGTCTACGAGCAGTACTTC. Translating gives CASSLAQSGGVYEQYF.

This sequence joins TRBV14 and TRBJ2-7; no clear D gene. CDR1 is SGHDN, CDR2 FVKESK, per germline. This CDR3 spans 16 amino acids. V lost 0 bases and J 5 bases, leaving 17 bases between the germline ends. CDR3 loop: CASSQDLRVRGNEQYF. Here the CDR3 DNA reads TGTGCCAGCAGCCAAGATCTAAGGGTCCGCGGCAACGAGCAGTACTTC.

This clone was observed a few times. In nucleotides, the CDR3 is TGTGCCAGCAGTTTTTCGGGGTACACTGAAGCTTTCTTT. It specifies CASSFSGYTEAFF. The rearrangement uses TRBV28 and TRBJ1-1; D is undetermined. The CDR3 is 13 residues long. In germline, CDR1 is MDHEN, CDR2 SYDVKM. Between the trimmed V and J ends, which lost 3 bases and 3 bases, there was a span of 8 bases.

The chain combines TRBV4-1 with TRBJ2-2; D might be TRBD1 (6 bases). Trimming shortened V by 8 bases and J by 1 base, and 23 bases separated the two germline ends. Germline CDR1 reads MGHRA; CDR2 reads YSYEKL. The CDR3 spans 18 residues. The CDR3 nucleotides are TGCGCCAGCGCACGGACGGTCAGGGGACCACTGAACACCGGGGAGCTGTTTTTT. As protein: CASARTVRGPLNTGELFF.

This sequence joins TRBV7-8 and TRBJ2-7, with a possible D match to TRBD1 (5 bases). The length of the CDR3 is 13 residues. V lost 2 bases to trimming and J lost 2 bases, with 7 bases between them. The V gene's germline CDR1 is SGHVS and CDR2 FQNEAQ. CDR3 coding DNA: TGTGCCAGCAGCTTACGACAGACCTACGAGCAGTACTTC. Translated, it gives CASSLRQTYEQYF.

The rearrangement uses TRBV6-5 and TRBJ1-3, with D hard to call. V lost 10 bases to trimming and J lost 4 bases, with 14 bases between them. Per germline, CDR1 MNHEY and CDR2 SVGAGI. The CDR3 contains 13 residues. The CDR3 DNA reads TGTGCCACCTACCCGTCCCAGGGAAACACCATATATTTT. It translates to CATYPSQGNTIYF.

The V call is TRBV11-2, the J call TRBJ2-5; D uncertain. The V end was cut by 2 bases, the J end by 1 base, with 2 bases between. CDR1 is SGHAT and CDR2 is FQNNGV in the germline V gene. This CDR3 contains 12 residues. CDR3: CASSLIQETQYF. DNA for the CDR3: TGTGCCAGCAGCTTAATCCAAGAGACCCAGTACTTC.

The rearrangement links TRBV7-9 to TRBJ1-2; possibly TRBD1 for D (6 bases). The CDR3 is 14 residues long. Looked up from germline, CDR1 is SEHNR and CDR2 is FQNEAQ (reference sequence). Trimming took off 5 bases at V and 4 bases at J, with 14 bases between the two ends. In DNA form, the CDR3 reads TGTGCCAGCAGCGAGGGGGAGTTCTCCTATGGCTACACCTTC. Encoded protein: CASSEGEFSYGYTF.

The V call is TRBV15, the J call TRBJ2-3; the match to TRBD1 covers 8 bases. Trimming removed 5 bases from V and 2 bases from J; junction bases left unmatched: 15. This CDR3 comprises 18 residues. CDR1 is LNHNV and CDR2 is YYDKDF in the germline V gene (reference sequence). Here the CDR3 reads CATSSKKGTGGFTDTQYF. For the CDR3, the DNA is TGTGCCACCAGCTCTAAAAAGGGCACAGGGGGGTTCACAGATACGCAGTATTTT.

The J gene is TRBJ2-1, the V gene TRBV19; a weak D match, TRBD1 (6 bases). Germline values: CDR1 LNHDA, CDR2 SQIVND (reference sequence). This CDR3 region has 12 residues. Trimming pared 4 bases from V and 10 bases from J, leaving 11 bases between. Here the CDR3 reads CASSTQGMEQFF. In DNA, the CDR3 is TGTGCCAGTAGTACACAGGGAATGGAGCAGTTCTTC.

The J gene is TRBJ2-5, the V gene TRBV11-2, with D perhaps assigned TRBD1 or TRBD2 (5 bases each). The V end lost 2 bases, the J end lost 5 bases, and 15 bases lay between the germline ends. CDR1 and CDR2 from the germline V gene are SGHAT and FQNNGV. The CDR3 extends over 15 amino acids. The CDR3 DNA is TGTGCCAGCAGCTTAACTTGGGGGAATTACGAGACCCAGTACTTC. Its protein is CASSLTWGNYETQYF. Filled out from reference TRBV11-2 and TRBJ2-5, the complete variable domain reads EAGVAQSPRYKIIEKRQSVAFWCNPISGHATLYWYQQILGQGPKLLIQFQNNGVVDDSQLPKDRFSAERLKGVDSTLKIQPAKLEDSAVYLCASSLTWGNYETQYFGPGTRLLVL.

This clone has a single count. The CDR3 is CASSPRTVRHEDTQYF. For the CDR3, the DNA is TGTGCCAGCTCACCTAGGACAGTACGACACGAAGATACGCAGTATTTT. The genes are TRBV18 and TRBJ2-3, with a weak D call TRBD1 (6 bases). The CDR3 spans 16 residues. The germline V gene encodes CDR1 KGHSH and CDR2 LQKENI. The V end lost 3 bases, the J end lost 5 bases, and 18 bases lay between the germline ends.

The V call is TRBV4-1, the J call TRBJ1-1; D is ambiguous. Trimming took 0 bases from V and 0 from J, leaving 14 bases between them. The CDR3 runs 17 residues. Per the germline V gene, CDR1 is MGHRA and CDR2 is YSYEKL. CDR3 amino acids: CASSQDPMQALNTEAFF. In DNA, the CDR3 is TGCGCCAGCAGCCAAGACCCCATGCAGGCGTTGAACACTGAAGCTTTCTTT.

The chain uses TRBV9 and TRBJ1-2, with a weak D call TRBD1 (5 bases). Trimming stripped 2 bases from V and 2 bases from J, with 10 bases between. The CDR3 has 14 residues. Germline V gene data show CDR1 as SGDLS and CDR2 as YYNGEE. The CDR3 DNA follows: TGTGCCAGCAGCGTCGACAGTGGAAACTATGGCTACACCTTC. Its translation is CASSVDSGNYGYTF.

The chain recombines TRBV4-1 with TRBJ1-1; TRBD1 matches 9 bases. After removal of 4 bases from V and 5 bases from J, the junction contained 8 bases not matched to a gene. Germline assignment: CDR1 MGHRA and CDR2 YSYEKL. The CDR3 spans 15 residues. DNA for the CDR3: TGCGCCAGCAGCCCTCAGACAGGGGGAAATACTGAAGCTTTCTTT. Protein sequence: CASSPQTGGNTEAFF.

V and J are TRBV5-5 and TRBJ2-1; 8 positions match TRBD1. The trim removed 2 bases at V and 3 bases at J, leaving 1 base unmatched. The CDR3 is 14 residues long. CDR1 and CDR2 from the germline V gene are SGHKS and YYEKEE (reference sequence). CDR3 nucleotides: TGTGCCAGCAGCTTCGGGACAGGCTACAATGAGCAGTTCTTC. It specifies CASSFGTGYNEQFF.

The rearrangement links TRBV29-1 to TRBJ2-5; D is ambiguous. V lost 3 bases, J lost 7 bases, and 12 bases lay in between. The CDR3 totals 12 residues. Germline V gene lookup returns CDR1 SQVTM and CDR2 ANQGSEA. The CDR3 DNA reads TGCAGCGTTGAGGGGAAAAGGAGGACCCAGTACTTC. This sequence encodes CSVEGKRRTQYF.

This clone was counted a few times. CDR3 in amino acids: CASSPSGETQYF. For the CDR3, the DNA is TGTGCCAGCAGCCCAAGTGGAGAGACCCAGTACTTC. The chain combines TRBV7-3 with TRBJ2-5; D remains ambiguous. Germline-derived CDR1 and CDR2 are SGHTA and FQGTGA. The V gene lost 5 bases and the J gene lost 4 bases, with 8 bases spanning the gap. The CDR3 covers 12 residues.

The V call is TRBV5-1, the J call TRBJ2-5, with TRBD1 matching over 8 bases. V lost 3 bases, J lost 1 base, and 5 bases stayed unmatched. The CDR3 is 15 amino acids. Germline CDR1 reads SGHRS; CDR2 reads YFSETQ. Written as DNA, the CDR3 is TGCGCCAGCAGCTGGTCCGGACAGGGCCAAGAGACCCAGTACTTC. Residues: CASSWSGQGQETQYF.

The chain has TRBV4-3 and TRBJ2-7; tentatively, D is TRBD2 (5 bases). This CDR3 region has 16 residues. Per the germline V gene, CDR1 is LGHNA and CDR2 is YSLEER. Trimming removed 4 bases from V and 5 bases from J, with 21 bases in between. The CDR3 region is CASSPSILRPTNEQYF. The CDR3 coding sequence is TGCGCCAGCAGCCCCAGTATACTCCGGCCGACTAACGAGCAGTACTTC.

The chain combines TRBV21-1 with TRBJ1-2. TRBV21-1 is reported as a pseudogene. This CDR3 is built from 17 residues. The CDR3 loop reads CASSPKVEGKGNYGYTF. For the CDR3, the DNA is TGTGCCAGCAGCCCAAAGGTAGAGGGGAAGGGAAACTATGGCTACACCTTC.

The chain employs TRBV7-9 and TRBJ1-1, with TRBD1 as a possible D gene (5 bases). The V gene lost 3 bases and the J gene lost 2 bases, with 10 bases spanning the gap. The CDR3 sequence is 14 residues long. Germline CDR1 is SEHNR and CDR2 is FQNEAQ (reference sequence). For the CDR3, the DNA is TGTGCCAGCAGCTTGGGGACGGGTAACACTGAAGCTTTCTTT. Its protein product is CASSLGTGNTEAFF.

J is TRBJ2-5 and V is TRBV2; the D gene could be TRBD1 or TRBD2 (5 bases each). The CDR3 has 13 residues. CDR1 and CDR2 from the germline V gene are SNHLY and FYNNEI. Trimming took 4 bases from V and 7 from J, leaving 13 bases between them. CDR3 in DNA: TGTGCCAGCAGTGCCGGGGCTCCGGGGACCCAGTACTTC. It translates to CASSAGAPGTQYF.

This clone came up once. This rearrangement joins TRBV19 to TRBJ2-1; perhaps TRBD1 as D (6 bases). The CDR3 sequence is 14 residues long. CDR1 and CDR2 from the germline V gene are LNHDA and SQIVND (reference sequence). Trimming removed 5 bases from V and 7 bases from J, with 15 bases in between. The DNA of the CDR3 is TGTGCCAGTAGTGTGCAGGGGTCTGGGAATGAGCAGTTCTTC. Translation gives CASSVQGSGNEQFF.

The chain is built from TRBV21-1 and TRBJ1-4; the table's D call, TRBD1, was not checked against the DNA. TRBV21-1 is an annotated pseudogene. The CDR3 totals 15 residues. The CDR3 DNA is TGTGCCAGCAGCAAAGAGGGACAGGGGAGTGAAAAACTGTTTTTT. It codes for CASSKEGQGSEKLFF.

CDR3 nucleotides: TGTGCCAGCAGCTTAGGACTGGAAAATGGCTACACCTTC. As protein: CASSLGLENGYTF. The V call is TRBV7-9, the J call TRBJ1-2, with no clear D. Trimming pared 1 base from V and 6 bases from J, leaving 9 bases between. CDR1 and CDR2 from the germline V gene are SEHNR and FQNEAQ (reference sequence). The CDR3 covers 13 residues.

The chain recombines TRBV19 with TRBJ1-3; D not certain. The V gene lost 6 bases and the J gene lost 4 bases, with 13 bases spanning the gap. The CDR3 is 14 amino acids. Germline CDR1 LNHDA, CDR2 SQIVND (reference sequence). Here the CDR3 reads CASSPTPGGNTIYF. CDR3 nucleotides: TGTGCCAGTAGCCCAACCCCGGGAGGAAACACCATATATTTT.

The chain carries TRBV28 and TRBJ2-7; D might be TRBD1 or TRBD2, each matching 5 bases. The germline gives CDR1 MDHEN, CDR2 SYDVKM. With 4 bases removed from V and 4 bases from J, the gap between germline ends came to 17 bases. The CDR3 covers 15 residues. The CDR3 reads CASSSVGGRGYEQYF. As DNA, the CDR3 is TGTGCCAGCAGTTCCGTTGGGGGTCGAGGATACGAGCAGTACTTC.

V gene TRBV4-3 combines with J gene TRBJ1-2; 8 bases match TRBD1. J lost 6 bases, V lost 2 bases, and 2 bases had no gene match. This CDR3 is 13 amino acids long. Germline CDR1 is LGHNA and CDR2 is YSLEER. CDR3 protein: CASSQMDRDGYTF. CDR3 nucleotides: TGCGCCAGCAGCCAAATGGACAGGGATGGCTACACCTTC.

CDR3 sequence: CASSLGPSTGELFF. CDR3 sequence (DNA): TGTGCCAGCAGCCTCGGACCTTCCACCGGGGAGCTGTTTTTT. This chain joins TRBV7-2 and TRBJ2-2, with D unclear. The CDR3 sequence is 14 residues long. Trimming stripped 5 bases from V and 4 bases from J, with 11 bases between. CDR1 SGHTA and CDR2 FQGNSA come from the germline V gene.